Presented here are 32 T cell receptor beta chains from one specimen sequenced in a study of T cell repertoires in cytomegalovirus infection. TCRdb re-analysed the reads in MiXCR, keeping a single row per CDR3 protein. The top ten clones hold roughly 14% of a sample with around 290,000 distinct CDR3 sequences, roughly 25% of them seen once. Sample: PBMCs. The receptors here all came from a human donor in good health (CMV status not recorded). Some clones in this sample may be carry-over from other donors' samples.

This clonotype was seen a single time. A much larger clone is a single base away; this may be a read error. This chain links TRBV7-6 with TRBJ1-5, with D maybe TRBD1 (5 bases). This CDR3 is built from 14 residues. Germline CDR1 reads SGHVS; CDR2 reads FNYEAQ. The CDR3 coding sequence is TGTGCCAGAAGCTTAGATCAGGGCGGTCAGCCCCAGCATTTT. Amino acid sequence: CARSLDQGGQPQHF. Full variable domain (rest looked up from reference TRBV7-6 and TRBJ1-5): GAGVSQSPRYKVTKRGQDVALRCDPISGHVSLYWYRQALGQGPEFLTYFNYEAQQDKSGLPNDRFSAERPEGSISTLTIQRTEQRDSAMYRCARSLDQGGQPQHFGDGTRLSIL.

Comment on this clonotype: Germline and junction disagree at one end, which may indicate a read error. The chain couples TRBV11-2 to TRBJ2-4, with 7 bases lining up with TRBD1. The CDR3 consists of 14 residues. CDR1 SGHAT and CDR2 FQNNGV come from the germline V gene. DNA for the CDR3: TGTGCCAGCAGCGTAGACAGGGTCCAAGGCATTCAGTACTTC. This translates into CASSVDRVQGIQYF.

This clonotype was detected only a few times. The chain carries TRBV20-1 and TRBJ2-5; D might be TRBD2 (5 bases). Germline V gene sequence: CDR1 DFQATT, CDR2 SNEGSKA (reference sequence). The CDR3 totals 17 residues. V lost 1 base and J 1 base, leaving 19 bases between the germline ends. In DNA, the CDR3 is TGCAGTGCTAGAGGGAGGAGCCTAGCTACCTTCCAAGAGACCCAGTACTTC. Protein product: CSARGRSLATFQETQYF.

This chain's CDR3 is CASSYKGISAGGDYNEQFF. Here the CDR3 DNA reads TGTGCCAGCAGTTACAAGGGAATCTCGGCGGGTGGCGATTACAATGAGCAGTTCTTC. This rearrangement joins TRBV6-2 or TRBV6-3 to TRBJ2-1; perhaps TRBD2 as D (5 bases). CDR3 length: 19 amino acids. Trimming took 2 bases from V and 4 from J, leaving 24 bases between them. The V gene's germline CDR1 is MNHEY and CDR2 SVGEGT.

The chain is built from TRBV6-8 and TRBJ1-4; D is unresolved. Trimming took off 5 bases at V and 10 bases at J, with 11 bases between the two ends. Germline assignment: CDR1 MNHGY and CDR2 SAAAGT. There are 12 residues in the CDR3. The CDR3 protein is CASSPSVGKLFF. DNA for the CDR3: TGTGCCAGCAGTCCTTCGGTCGGAAAACTGTTTTTT.

The rearrangement joins TRBV30 to TRBJ2-1; 8 nucleotides match TRBD1. Trimming cost V 4 bases and J 5 bases; bases outside gene matches: 13. The CDR3 loop spans 16 amino acids. Per the germline V gene, CDR1 is GTSNPN and CDR2 is SVGIG (reference sequence). The CDR3 coding sequence is TGTGCCTGGAAACGGGTGGCAGGGGGCTACAACAATGAGCAGTTCTTC. Residues: CAWKRVAGGYNNEQFF. Full variable domain (outside the CDR3, taken from reference TRBV30 and TRBJ2-1): SQTIHQWPATLVQPVGSPLSLECTVEGTSNPNLYWYRQAAGRGLQLLFYSVGIGQISSEVPQNLSASRPQDRQFILSSKKLLLSDSGFYLCAWKRVAGGYNNEQFFGPGTRLTVL.

The sample holds a few counts of this clonotype. The V call is TRBV29-1, the J call TRBJ2-5; the match to TRBD1 covers 8 bases. The ends lost 5 bases at V and 3 bases at J; junction bases unmatched: 11. Per the germline V gene, CDR1 is SQVTM and CDR2 is ANQGSEA. The CDR3 spans 15 residues. The CDR3 sequence is CSVTPLGQGKETQYF. The CDR3 DNA reads TGCAGCGTTACCCCCCTAGGACAGGGAAAAGAGACCCAGTACTTC.

In regard to this clonotype: It is likely a read error, because the conserved phenylalanine at the end of the CDR3 is missing. The chain recombines TRBV9 with TRBJ2-1; 11 bases line up with TRBD2. The CDR3 is made up of 15 amino acids. Germline lookup yields CDR1 SGDLS and CDR2 YYNGEE. The trim removed 3 bases at V and 5 bases at J, leaving 4 bases unmatched. The CDR3 DNA follows: TGTGCCAGCAGCGGCGGGACTAGCGGTCACAATGAGCAGTTCTCC. It codes for CASSGGTSGHNEQFS.

The V call is TRBV6-6, the J call TRBJ2-5; 10 bases agree with TRBD2. Per germline, CDR1 MNHNY and CDR2 SVGAGI (reference sequence). Germline trimming cut 7 bases from V and 3 bases from J; bases unmatched to any gene: 5. The length of the CDR3 is 14 residues. CDR3 amino acids: CASIDGLAEETQYF. CDR3 in DNA: TGTGCCAGCATTGACGGACTAGCGGAAGAGACCCAGTACTTC.

In its sample, this clonotype was seen a few times. The genes are TRBV19 and TRBJ2-5; D unclear. Germline V lookup: CDR1 LNHDA, CDR2 SQIVND (reference sequence). The CDR3 has 13 residues. Trimming left V 5 bases short and J 1 base short, with 8 bases between. The CDR3 DNA follows: TGTGCCAGTAGTGAACGTATCCAAGAGACCCAGTACTTC. Residues: CASSERIQETQYF.

The V and J genes are TRBV20-1 and TRBJ1-2; the match to TRBD1 covers 12 bases. This CDR3 has 14 residues. In germline, CDR1 is DFQATT, CDR2 SNEGSKA (reference sequence). J was trimmed by 8 bases and V by 1 base; bases with no gene match: 5. For the CDR3, the DNA is TGCAGTGCTAGAGGGGGGACAGGGGGCCGAGGCTACACCTTC. Protein: CSARGGTGGRGYTF.

This clonotype came up many times. This chain links TRBV7-4 with TRBJ1-2; 7 nucleotides line up with TRBD1. CDR1 and CDR2 from the germline V gene are SGHVT and SQSDAQ. Unmatched junction bases numbered 17, after V lost 6 bases and J lost 4 bases. There are 17 residues in the CDR3. The DNA for the CDR3 is TGTGCCAGCAGTAAGGGGGGCGACAGGGCACGATTCTATGGCTACACCTTC. It encodes CASSKGGDRARFYGYTF.

The chain couples TRBV19 to TRBJ1-2; no reliable D call. V was trimmed by 5 bases and J by 8 bases, leaving 15 bases between them. The CDR3 extends over 13 amino acids. The germline gives CDR1 LNHDA, CDR2 SQIVND (reference sequence). The CDR3 is CASSLVPEDGYTF. The CDR3 DNA follows: TGTGCCAGTAGTCTCGTCCCGGAGGACGGCTACACCTTC.

A few counts support this clonotype. V gene TRBV10-3 combines with J gene TRBJ2-2; D possibly corresponds to TRBD1 (6 bases). V lost 7 bases and J 4 bases, leaving 13 bases between the germline ends. Germline V gene data show CDR1 as ENHRY and CDR2 as SYGVKD. The CDR3 has 14 residues. The CDR3 spells CAITGAPGTGELFF. Here the CDR3 DNA reads TGTGCCATCACAGGGGCGCCGGGCACCGGGGAGCTGTTTTTT.

This clonotype has a count of ten or more. The V and J genes are TRBV7-2 and TRBJ2-1, with 11 nucleotides matching TRBD2. V trimming: 5 bases; J trimming: 9 bases; junction bases outside the gene matches: 15. Germline V gives CDR1 SGHTA, CDR2 FQGNSA. The CDR3 is 17 amino acids. The CDR3 DNA follows: TGTGCCAGCAGCCCCGCCCCGGGACTAGCGGTGGGCGGTGAGCAGTTCTTC. It yields the protein CASSPAPGLAVGGEQFF.

The CDR3 region has the DNA TGTGCCAGCTCACACCAGGAGAAGGGTGATACGCAGTATTTT. This translates into CASSHQEKGDTQYF. The chain carries TRBV18 and TRBJ2-3; no clear D. This CDR3 is built from 14 residues. Germline-derived CDR1 and CDR2 are KGHSH and LQKENI. With 4 bases removed from V and 6 bases from J, the gap between germline ends came to 14 bases.

J is TRBJ1-1 and V is TRBV28; a weak D match, TRBD1 (6 bases). Germline CDR1 is MDHEN and CDR2 is SYDVKM. This CDR3 has 14 residues. Between the trimmed V and J ends, which lost 3 bases and 1 base, there was a span of 9 bases. The CDR3 sequence is CASSFRTANTEAFF. The CDR3 nucleotides read TGTGCCAGCAGTTTCAGGACAGCGAACACTGAAGCTTTCTTT.

This clonotype has just a few counts. The CDR3 is CASSSTGVLNQPQHF. DNA of the CDR3: TGTGCCAGCAGTTCGACAGGGGTCCTTAATCAGCCCCAGCATTTT. The chain recombines TRBV6-6 with TRBJ1-5; TRBD1 aligns across 8 bases. Trimming at V came to 4 bases and at J to 4 bases, leaving 6 bases not matched to a gene. Germline lookup yields CDR1 MNHNY and CDR2 SVGAGI (reference sequence). This CDR3 region has 15 residues.

This clonotype was detected many times. This chain uses TRBV7-9 with TRBJ1-2; 8 bases map to TRBD1. The trim removed 5 bases at V and 2 bases at J, leaving 4 bases unmatched. The germline CDR1 and CDR2 sequences are SEHNR and FQNEAQ (reference sequence). This CDR3 comprises 14 residues. This chain's CDR3 is CASSPGQGNYGYTF. Written as DNA, the CDR3 is TGTGCCAGCAGCCCCGGACAGGGCAACTATGGCTACACCTTC.

This clonotype has more than one count but fewer than ten. The rearrangement uses TRBV7-2 and TRBJ2-3; D remains ambiguous. The V gene's germline CDR1 is SGHTA and CDR2 FQGNSA. V was shortened by 1 base and J by 2 bases, with 10 bases between the two germline ends. The CDR3 extends over 15 amino acids. The CDR3 spells CASSLDRISTDTQYF. The CDR3 nucleotides are TGTGCCAGCAGCTTAGACAGAATCTCCACAGATACGCAGTATTTT.

There are a few counts of this clonotype. The gene calls are TRBV6-5 and TRBJ1-3; D call uncertain. CDR3 length: 15 amino acids. V lost 5 bases and J lost 0, with 11 bases in between. The germline CDR1 and CDR2 sequences are MNHEY and SVGAGI. Here the CDR3 reads CASSQGPISGNTIYF. The CDR3 nucleotides are TGTGCCAGCAGTCAAGGACCGATCTCTGGAAACACCATATATTTT.

This clonotype has at least ten counts. This rearrangement joins TRBV6-2 or TRBV6-3 to TRBJ1-3, with D possibly being TRBD1 (6 bases). This CDR3 is 15 amino acids long. Trimming took 7 bases from V and 3 from J, leaving 16 bases between them. Germline V CDR1 and CDR2: MNHEY, SVGEGT. This chain's CDR3 is CASISGHAFGNTIYF. The DNA of the CDR3 is TGTGCCAGCATTTCGGGACACGCTTTTGGAAACACCATATATTTT.

Only a few counts were recorded for this clonotype. The CDR3 region has the DNA TGTGCCAGCAGTCGCCCGGGGACTTGGGAGACCCAGTACTTC. It codes for CASSRPGTWETQYF. The chain carries TRBV6-2 or TRBV6-3 and TRBJ2-5, with TRBD2 as a possible D gene (6 bases). Germline values: CDR1 MNHEY, CDR2 SVGEGT. The CDR3 has 14 residues. V lost 5 bases to trimming and J lost 5 bases, with 15 bases between them.

This clonotype turned up a few times. The chain couples TRBV6-6 to TRBJ1-5; 7 bases are shared with TRBD1. From germline, CDR1 is MNHNY and CDR2 SVGAGI (reference sequence). This CDR3 has 14 residues. With 2 bases clipped from V and 4 bases from J, the junction kept 2 bases outside the gene matches. The CDR3 coding sequence is TGTGCCAGCAGTTACAGGGGGCGGAATCAGCCCCAGCATTTT. Residues: CASSYRGRNQPQHF.

The chain is built from TRBV2 and TRBJ2-7; perhaps TRBD2 as D (5 bases). Looked up from germline, CDR1 is SNHLY and CDR2 is FYNNEI. Trimming took off 4 bases at V and 5 bases at J, with 12 bases between the two ends. The CDR3 has 13 amino acids. The CDR3 coding sequence is TGTGCCAGCAGTGGAGGGTATATCAACGAGCAGTACTTC. It is translated as CASSGGYINEQYF.

CDR3 protein: CASSSWGREAFF. CDR3 nucleotide sequence: TGTGCCAGCAGTTCTTGGGGGCGTGAAGCTTTCTTT. The V and J genes are TRBV28 and TRBJ1-1; tentative D call: TRBD1 (6 bases). Trimming took off 4 bases at V and 7 bases at J, with 10 bases between the two ends. Germline lookup yields CDR1 MDHEN and CDR2 SYDVKM. This CDR3 is 12 amino acids long. Combining the CDR3 with reference TRBV28 and TRBJ1-1 gives the whole variable domain DVKVTQSSRYLVKRTGEKVFLECVQDMDHENMFWYRQDPGLGLRLIYFSYDVKMKEKGDIPEGYSVSREKKERFSLILESASTNQTSMYLCASSSWGREAFFGQGTRLTVV.

At least ten counts were recorded for this clonotype. The chain joins TRBV7-2 to TRBJ1-2; 7 bases fit TRBD1. The length of the CDR3 is 14 residues. V dropped 0 bases and J dropped 9; count of bases not matched to a gene: 7. Germline loops: CDR1 SGHTA, CDR2 FQGNSA. CDR3 loop: CASSLARQGWSYTF. The DNA for the CDR3 is TGTGCCAGCAGCTTAGCCAGACAGGGCTGGAGCTACACCTTC.

The table lists this clonotype with many counts. The V and J genes are TRBV7-9 and TRBJ1-4; tentative D call: TRBD1 (5 bases). This CDR3 contains 16 residues. Germline CDR1 and CDR2: SEHNR and FQNEAQ (reference sequence). V was clipped by 1 base and J by 10 bases, with 19 bases between them. For the CDR3, the DNA is TGTGCCAGCAGCTTAGACAGCCACCTTAACGGGGGAAAACTGTTTTTT. Encoded protein: CASSLDSHLNGGKLFF.

A single count supports this clonotype. The V gene is TRBV7-2, the J gene TRBJ1-5, with D possibly TRBD1 on 6 matching bases. This CDR3 comprises 15 residues. Germline V gene sequence: CDR1 SGHTA, CDR2 FQGNSA. The V gene lost 2 bases and the J gene lost 6 bases, with 14 bases spanning the gap. CDR3: CASSLSGDWVQPQHF. The CDR3 coding sequence is TGTGCCAGCAGCTTATCAGGGGATTGGGTTCAGCCCCAGCATTTT.

This chain uses TRBV7-6 with TRBJ2-1, with TRBD1 as a possible D gene (5 bases). The CDR3 length is 16 residues. Looked up from germline, CDR1 is SGHVS and CDR2 is FNYEAQ. Deletions cut 5 bases from V and 5 bases from J, with 19 bases between. The CDR3 loop reads CASSRLAGIWNNEQFF. The CDR3 bases are TGTGCCAGCAGCAGATTAGCAGGGATCTGGAACAATGAGCAGTTCTTC.

This clonotype was seen more than once but under ten times. This CDR3 is CASSQSKRKTQYF. The CDR3 region has the DNA TGCGCCAGCAGTCAATCGAAAAGAAAGACCCAGTACTTC. This chain links TRBV23-1 with TRBJ2-5; D is uncertain. TRBV23-1 has ORF status, its function being uncertain. The CDR3 sequence is 13 residues long. The V gene lost 0 bases and the J gene lost 6 bases, with 8 bases spanning the gap.

CDR3 protein: CASSRSGIGETQYF. CDR3 nucleotide sequence: TGTGCCAGCAGCCGCAGCGGGATAGGTGAGACCCAGTACTTC. The chain combines TRBV7-2 with TRBJ2-5, with TRBD2 matching 7 bases. J gave up 5 bases and V 5 bases, and 8 bases lay outside the gene matches. This CDR3 has 14 amino acids. In germline, CDR1 is SGHTA, CDR2 FQGNSA. The full variable domain, in which reference TRBV7-2 and TRBJ2-5 provide the parts outside the CDR3, is GAGVSQSPSNKVTEKGKDVELRCDPISGHTALYWYRQSLGQGLEFLIYFQGNSAPDKSGLPSDRFSAERTGGSVSTLTIQRTQQEDSAVYLCASSRSGIGETQYFGPGTRLLVL.